The clone carrying this T cell receptor (beta chain) was observed a handful of times. Its matching antigen is unknown. The sample originates from a study of T cells after yellow fever vaccination. Whole-study results and caveats: Relatively few clonotypes were ones that appeared in both CD4 and CD8 compartments.

This CDR3 is built from 13 residues. Trimming removed 4 bases at V and 9 bases at J, with 13 bases between. Per the germline V gene, CDR1 is GTSNPN and CDR2 is SVGIG (reference sequence). Template-switching 5'RACE yielded the TCR cDNA; a universal primer site and UMIs were added in the process. Using its own MiXCR run on the 5' RACE reads, TCRdb lists one record per CDR3 protein. Of some 340,000 distinct CDR3 sequences in the sample, roughly 10% were seen once. The sequencing here drew on CD4+ T cells sorted from PBMCs, taken 45 days after the yellow fever booster vaccination. The source of this sequence is a young man who received the YFV17D yellow fever vaccine. The chain recombines TRBV30 with TRBJ1-6; no reliable D call. The CDR3 DNA reads as TGTGCCTGGAAGAGCCCTTTCGTTTCACCCCTCCACTTT. This translates into CAWKSPFVSPLHF.